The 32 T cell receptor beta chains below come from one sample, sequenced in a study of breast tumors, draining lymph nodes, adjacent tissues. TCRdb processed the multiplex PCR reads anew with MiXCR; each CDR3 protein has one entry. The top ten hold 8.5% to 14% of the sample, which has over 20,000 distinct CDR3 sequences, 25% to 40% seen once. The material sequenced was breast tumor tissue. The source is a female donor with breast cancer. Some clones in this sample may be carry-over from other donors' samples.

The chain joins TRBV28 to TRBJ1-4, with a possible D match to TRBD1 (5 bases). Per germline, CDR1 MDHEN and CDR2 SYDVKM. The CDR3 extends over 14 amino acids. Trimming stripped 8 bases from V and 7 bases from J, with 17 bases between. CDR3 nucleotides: TGTGCCAGCCAGGGTCGCCCGCGACCTGAAAAACTGTTTTTT. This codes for CASQGRPRPEKLFF.

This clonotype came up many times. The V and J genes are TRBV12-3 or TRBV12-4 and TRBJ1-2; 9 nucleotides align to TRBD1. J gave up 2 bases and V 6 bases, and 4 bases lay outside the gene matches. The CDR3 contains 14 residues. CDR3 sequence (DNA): TGTGCCAGCAGGGGACAGGGTGCAAACTATGGCTACACCTTC. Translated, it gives CASRGQGANYGYTF.

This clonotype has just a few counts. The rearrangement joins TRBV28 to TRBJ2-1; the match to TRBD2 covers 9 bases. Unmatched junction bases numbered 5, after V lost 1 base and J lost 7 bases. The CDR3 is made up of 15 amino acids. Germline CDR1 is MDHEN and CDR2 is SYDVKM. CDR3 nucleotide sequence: TGTGCCAGCAGTTTATTAGCGGGAGTAGGAAATGAGCAGTTCTTC. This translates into CASSLLAGVGNEQFF.

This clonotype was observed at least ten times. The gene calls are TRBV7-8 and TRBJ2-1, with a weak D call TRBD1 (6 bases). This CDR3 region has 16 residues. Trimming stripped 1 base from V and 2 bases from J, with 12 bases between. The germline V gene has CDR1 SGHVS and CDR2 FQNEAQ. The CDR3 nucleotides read TGTGCCAGCAGCTTAGGGGGGCTCCTGGCCTACAATGAGCAGTTCTTC. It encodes CASSLGGLLAYNEQFF. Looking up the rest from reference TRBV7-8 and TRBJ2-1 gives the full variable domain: GAGVSQSPRYKVAKRGQDVALRCDPISGHVSLFWYQQALGQGPEFLTYFQNEAQLDKSGLPSDRFFAERPEGSVSTLKIQRTQQEDSAVYLCASSLGGLLAYNEQFFGPGTRLTVL.

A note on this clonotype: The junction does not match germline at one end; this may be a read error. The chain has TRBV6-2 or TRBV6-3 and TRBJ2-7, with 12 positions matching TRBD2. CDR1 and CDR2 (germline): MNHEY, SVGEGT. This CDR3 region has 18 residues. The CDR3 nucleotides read TGTGCCAGCAGTTACTCTCCTCTAGCGGGAGGGGTGTCCTACGAGCGGTACTTC. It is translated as CASSYSPLAGGVSYERYF.

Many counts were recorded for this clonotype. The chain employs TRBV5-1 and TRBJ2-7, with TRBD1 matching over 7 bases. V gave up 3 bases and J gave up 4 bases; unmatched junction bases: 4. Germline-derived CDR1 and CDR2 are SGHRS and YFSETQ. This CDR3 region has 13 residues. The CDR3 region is CASSWDRQYEQYF. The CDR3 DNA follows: TGCGCCAGCAGCTGGGACAGACAGTACGAGCAGTACTTC.

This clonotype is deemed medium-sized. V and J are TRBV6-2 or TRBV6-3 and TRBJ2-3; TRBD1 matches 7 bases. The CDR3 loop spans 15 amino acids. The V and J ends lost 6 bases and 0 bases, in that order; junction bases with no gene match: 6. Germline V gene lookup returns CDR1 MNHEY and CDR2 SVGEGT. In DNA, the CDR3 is TGTGCCAGCAGCGTGACAGGGTCCAGCACAGATACGCAGTATTTT. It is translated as CASSVTGSSTDTQYF.

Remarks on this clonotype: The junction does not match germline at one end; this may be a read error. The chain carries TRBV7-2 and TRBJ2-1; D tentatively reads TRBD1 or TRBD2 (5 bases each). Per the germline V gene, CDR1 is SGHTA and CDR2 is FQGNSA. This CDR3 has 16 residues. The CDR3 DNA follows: TGCGCCAGCAGCTTGTCGGGACCTCTTAAGGACAATGAGCAGTTCTTC. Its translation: CASSLSGPLKDNEQFF.

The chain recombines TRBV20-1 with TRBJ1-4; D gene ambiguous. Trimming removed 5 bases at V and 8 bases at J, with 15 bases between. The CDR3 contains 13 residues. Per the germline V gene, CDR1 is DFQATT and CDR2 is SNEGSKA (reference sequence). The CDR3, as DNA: TGCAGTGCTGGTGGCAGGAGGCACGAAAAACTGTTTTTT. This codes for CSAGGRRHEKLFF.

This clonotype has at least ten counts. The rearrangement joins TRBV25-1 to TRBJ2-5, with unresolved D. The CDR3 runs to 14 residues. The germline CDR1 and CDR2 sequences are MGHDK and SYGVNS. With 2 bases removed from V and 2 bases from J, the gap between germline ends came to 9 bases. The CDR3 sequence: CASSEGRPQETQYF. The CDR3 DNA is TGTGCCAGCAGTGAAGGCAGACCGCAAGAGACCCAGTACTTC.

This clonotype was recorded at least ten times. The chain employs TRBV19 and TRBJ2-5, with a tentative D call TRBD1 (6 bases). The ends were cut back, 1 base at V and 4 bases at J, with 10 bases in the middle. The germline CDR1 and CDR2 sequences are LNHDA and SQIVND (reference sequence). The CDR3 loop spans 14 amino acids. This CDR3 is CASSIGPTGETQYF. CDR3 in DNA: TGTGCCAGTAGTATAGGCCCGACAGGAGAGACCCAGTACTTC.

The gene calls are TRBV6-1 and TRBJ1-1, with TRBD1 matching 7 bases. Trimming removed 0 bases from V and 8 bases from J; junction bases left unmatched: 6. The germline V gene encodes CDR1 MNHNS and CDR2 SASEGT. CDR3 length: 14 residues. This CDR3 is CASSEADRRWEAFF. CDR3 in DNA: TGTGCCAGCAGTGAAGCGGACAGGCGATGGGAAGCTTTCTTT.

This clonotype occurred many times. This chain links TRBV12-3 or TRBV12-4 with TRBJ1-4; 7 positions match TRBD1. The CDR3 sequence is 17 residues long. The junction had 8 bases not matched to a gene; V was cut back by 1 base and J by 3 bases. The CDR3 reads CASSLGRGRLANEKLFF. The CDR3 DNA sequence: TGTGCCAGCAGTTTAGGCAGGGGGAGGTTGGCTAATGAAAAACTGTTTTTT.

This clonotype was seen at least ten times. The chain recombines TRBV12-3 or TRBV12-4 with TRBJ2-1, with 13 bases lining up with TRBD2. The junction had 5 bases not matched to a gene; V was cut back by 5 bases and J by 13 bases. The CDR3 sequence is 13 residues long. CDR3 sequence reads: CASSHGLAGVQFF. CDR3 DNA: TGTGCCAGCAGTCATGGACTAGCGGGAGTTCAGTTCTTC.

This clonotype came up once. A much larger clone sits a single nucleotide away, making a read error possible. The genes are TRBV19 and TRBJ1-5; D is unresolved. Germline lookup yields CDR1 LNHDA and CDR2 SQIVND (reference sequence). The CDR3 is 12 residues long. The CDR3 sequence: CAGSMSNQPQHF. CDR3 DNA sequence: TGTGCCGGTAGTATGAGCAATCAGCCCCAGCATTTT.

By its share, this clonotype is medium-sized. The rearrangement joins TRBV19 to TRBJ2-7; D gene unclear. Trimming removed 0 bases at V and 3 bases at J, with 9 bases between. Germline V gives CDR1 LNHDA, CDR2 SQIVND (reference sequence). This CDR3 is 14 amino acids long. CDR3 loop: CASSIDPNGYEQYF. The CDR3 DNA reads TGTGCCAGTAGTATAGATCCCAACGGCTACGAGCAGTACTTC.

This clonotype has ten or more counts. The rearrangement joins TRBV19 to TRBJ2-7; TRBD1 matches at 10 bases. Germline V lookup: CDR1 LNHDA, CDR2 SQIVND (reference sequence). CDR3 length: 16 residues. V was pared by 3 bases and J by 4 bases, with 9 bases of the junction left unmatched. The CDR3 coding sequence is TGTGCCAGTAGTATGACAGGGGGCGCTTTTATGTACGAGCAGTACTTC. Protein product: CASSMTGGAFMYEQYF.

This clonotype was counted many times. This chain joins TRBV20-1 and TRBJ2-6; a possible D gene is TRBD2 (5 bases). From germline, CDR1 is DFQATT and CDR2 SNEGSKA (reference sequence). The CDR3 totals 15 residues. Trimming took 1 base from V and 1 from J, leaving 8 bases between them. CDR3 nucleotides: TGCAGTGCTAGAGTTAGAGGGTCTGGGGCCAACGTCCTGACTTTC. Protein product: CSARVRGSGANVLTF.

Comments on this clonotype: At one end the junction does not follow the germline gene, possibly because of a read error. CDR3 amino acids: CASSLTPGGRGKLLF. Written as DNA, the CDR3 is TGTGCCAGCAGTTTAACGCCAGGGGGCCGTGGAAAACTGTTATTT. This chain uses TRBV27 with TRBJ1-4; 8 bases are a match to TRBD1. Per germline, CDR1 MNHEY and CDR2 SMNVEV (reference sequence). The CDR3 is 15 amino acids.

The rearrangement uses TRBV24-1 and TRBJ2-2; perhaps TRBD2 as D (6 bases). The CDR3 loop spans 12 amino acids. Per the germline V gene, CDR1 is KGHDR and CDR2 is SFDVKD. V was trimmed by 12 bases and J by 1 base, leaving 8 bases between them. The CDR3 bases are TGTGCCTCGGAGGGGAACACCGGGGAGCTGTTTTTT. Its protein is CASEGNTGELFF.

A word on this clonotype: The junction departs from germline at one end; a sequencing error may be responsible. In DNA form, the CDR3 reads TGTGCCAGTTACCCTGGGGGGGACACAGGGCACTCTGGGGCCAACGTCCTGGCTTTC. Encoded protein: CASYPGGDTGHSGANVLAF. This chain uses TRBV7-3 with TRBJ2-6; weak D call: TRBD2 (7 bases). Germline CDR1 is SGHTA and CDR2 is FQGTGA. The CDR3 extends over 19 amino acids.

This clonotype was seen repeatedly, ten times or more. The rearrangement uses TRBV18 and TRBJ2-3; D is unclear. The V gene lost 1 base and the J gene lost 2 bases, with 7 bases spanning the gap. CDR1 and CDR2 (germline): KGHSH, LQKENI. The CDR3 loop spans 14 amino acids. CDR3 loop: CASSPLGNTDTQYF. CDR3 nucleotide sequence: TGTGCCAGCTCACCACTGGGGAACACAGATACGCAGTATTTT.

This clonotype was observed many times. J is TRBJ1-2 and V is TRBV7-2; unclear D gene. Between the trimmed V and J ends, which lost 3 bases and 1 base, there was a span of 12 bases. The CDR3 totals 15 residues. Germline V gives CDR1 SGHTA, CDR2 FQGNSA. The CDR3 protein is CASSLLQIDNYGYTF. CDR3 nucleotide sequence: TGTGCCAGCAGCTTGTTACAGATCGATAACTATGGCTACACCTTC.

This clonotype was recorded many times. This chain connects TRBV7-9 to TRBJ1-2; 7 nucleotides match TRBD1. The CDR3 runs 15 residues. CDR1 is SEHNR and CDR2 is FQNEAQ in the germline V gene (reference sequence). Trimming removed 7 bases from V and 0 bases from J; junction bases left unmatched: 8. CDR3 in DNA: TGTGCCAGCACCCCCCCGGACAGGCCTAACTATGGCTACACCTTC. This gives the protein CASTPPDRPNYGYTF.

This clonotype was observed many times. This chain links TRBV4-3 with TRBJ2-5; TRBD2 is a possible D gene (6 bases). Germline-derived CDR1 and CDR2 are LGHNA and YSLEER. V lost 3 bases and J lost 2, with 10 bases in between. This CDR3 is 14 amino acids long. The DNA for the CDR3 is TGCGCCAGCAGCCAGAAGGCGGGACAAGAGACCCAGTACTTC. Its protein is CASSQKAGQETQYF.

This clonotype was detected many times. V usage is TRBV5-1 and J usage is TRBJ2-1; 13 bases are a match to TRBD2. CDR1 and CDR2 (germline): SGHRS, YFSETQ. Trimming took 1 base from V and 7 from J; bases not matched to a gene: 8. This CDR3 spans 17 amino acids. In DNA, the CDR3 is TGCGCCAGCAGCTTGAGCCCACTAGCGGGAGGGGGTAATGAGCAGTTCTTC. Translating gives CASSLSPLAGGGNEQFF.

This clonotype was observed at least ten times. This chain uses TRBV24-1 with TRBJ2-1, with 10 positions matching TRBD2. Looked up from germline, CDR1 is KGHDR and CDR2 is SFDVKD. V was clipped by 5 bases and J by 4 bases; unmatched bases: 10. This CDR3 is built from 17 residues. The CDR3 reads CATSGVSGRGFYNEQFF. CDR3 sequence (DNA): TGTGCCACCAGTGGGGTGAGCGGGAGGGGATTTTACAATGAGCAGTTCTTC.

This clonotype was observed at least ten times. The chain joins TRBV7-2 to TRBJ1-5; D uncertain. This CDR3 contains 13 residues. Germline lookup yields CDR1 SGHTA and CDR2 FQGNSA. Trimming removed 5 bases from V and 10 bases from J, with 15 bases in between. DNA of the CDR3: TGTGCCAGCAGCCCCTCAGCGGCTCTACCCCAGCATTTT. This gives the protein CASSPSAALPQHF.

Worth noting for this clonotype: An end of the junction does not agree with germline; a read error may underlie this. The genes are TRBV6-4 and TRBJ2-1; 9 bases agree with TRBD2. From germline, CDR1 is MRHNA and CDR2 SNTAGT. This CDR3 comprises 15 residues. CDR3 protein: CASSGSGSSYNEQLF. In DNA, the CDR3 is TGTGCCAGCAGTGGTAGCGGGAGCTCCTACAATGAGCAGCTCTTC.

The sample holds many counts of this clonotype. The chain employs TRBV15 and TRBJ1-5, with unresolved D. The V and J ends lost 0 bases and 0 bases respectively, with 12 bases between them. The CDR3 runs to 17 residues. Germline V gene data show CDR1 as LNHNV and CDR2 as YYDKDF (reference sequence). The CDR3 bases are TGTGCCACCAGCAGAGATAGATTGGCGGCTAGCAATCAGCCCCAGCATTTT. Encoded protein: CATSRDRLAASNQPQHF.

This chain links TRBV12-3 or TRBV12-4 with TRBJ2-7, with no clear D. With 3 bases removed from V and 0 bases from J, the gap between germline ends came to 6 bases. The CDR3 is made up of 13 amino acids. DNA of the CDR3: TGTGCCAGCAGTTTGGTTGGCTCCTACGAGCAGTACTTC. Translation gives CASSLVGSYEQYF.

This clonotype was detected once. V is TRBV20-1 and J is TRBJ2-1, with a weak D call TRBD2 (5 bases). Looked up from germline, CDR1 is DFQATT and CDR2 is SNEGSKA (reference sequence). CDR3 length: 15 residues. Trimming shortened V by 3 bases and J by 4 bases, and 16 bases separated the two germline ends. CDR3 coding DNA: TGCAGTGCTAGGGGTGTTGAGGGTGGGTACAATGAGCAGTTCTTC. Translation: CSARGVEGGYNEQFF.